A single sample gave rise to the 5 T cell receptor beta chains below, sequenced in a study of control samples from healthy donors and cancer patients. Here immunoSEQ multiplex PCR was the method, and the copy in TCRdb shows in-frame clones only, minus some. The data hold approximately 100,000 clones, with approximately 82% observed a single time. Sequenced input: blood. The receptors were sampled from a man in his sixties in good health.

J is TRBJ2-5 and V is TRBV15; D might be TRBD2 (5 bases). The CDR3 runs to 13 residues. V lost 5 bases, J lost 5 bases, and 12 bases lay in between. The germline gives CDR1 LNHNV, CDR2 YYDKDF (reference sequence). In DNA, the CDR3 is TGTGCCACCAGCCCGAGGGTGGCGGAGACCCAGTACTTC. It yields the protein CATSPRVAETQYF.

This chain uses TRBV20-1 with TRBJ2-7; 7 bases are shared with TRBD2. V dropped 3 bases and J dropped 6; count of bases not matched to a gene: 14. The CDR3 is made up of 15 amino acids. Germline V gene data show CDR1 as DFQATT and CDR2 as SNEGSKA (reference sequence). CDR3 DNA: TGCAGTGCTAGTAAGGCCGGGGGGTCGGGGTGCGAGCAGTACTTC. Its translation: CSASKAGGSGCEQYF.

The chain is built from TRBV14 and TRBJ2-1; no firm D call. The ends were cut back, 2 bases at V and 4 bases at J, with 6 bases in the middle. This CDR3 comprises 13 residues. Germline V lookup: CDR1 SGHDN, CDR2 FVKESK. DNA of the CDR3: TGTGCCAGCAGCCAACTTGGGTACAATGAGCAGTTCTTC. Residues: CASSQLGYNEQFF.

This chain links TRBV30 with TRBJ1-3; D call uncertain. The CDR3 extends over 12 amino acids. Germline assignment: CDR1 GTSNPN and CDR2 SVGIG (reference sequence). V lost 8 bases and J lost 1, with 9 bases in between. CDR3 sequence: CAVRGSGNTIYF. CDR3 nucleotides: TGTGCCGTACGGGGTTCTGGAAACACCATATATTTT. Full variable domain (outside the CDR3, taken from reference TRBV30 and TRBJ1-3): SQTIHQWPATLVQPVGSPLSLECTVEGTSNPNLYWYRQAAGRGLQLLFYSVGIGQISSEVPQNLSASRPQDRQFILSSKKLLLSDSGFYLCAVRGSGNTIYFGEGSWLTVV.

The rearrangement links TRBV27 to TRBJ2-2; the D gene could be TRBD1 or TRBD2 (6 bases each). Germline values: CDR1 MNHEY, CDR2 SMNVEV (reference sequence). Trimming removed 3 bases from V and 1 base from J, with 15 bases in between. The CDR3 spans 17 residues. The CDR3 sequence: CASSLVPGGGNTGELFF. CDR3 DNA: TGTGCCAGCAGTTTGGTCCCCGGGGGCGGGAACACCGGGGAGCTGTTTTTT.